The following is a T cell receptor beta chain sequence with its context. As yet, its antigen is unknown. Assay: immunoSEQ multiplex PCR; the TCRdb copy retains only in-frame clones and omits some. The sample lists about 110,000 clones, roughly 87% occurring once. This sample was taken from a study of T cell responses to AZD1222 COVID-19 vaccine. Regarding the study as a whole: Reports say nearly half of spike-specific TCRs go after unmutated variant regions. It was only after the peak T cell response that any repertoires were sampled. Just a handful of AZD1222 recipients tested seropositive at baseline.

The CDR3 consists of 14 residues. Germline CDR1 reads SGDLS; CDR2 reads YYNGEE. Trimming shortened V by 3 bases and J by 4 bases, and 12 bases separated the two germline ends. This TCR came from an adult in good health. The J gene is TRBJ2-3, the V gene TRBV9; D perhaps matches TRBD2 (5 bases). This material consisted of peripheral blood, taken on day 0 of AZD1222 vaccination. CDR3 sequence: CASSAGLTPDTQYF. The CDR3 DNA reads as TGTGCCAGCAGCGCAGGACTGACCCCAGATACGCAGTATTTT. Looking up the rest from reference TRBV9 and TRBJ2-3 gives the full variable domain: DSGVTQTPKHLITATGQRVTLRCSPRSGDLSVYWYQQSLDQGLQFLIQYYNGEERAKGNILERFSAQQFPDLHSELNLSSLELGDSALYFCASSAGLTPDTQYFGPGTRLTVL.